Below are 29 T cell receptor beta chains sequenced from a single sample in a study of T cells after yellow fever vaccination. Using its own MiXCR run on the 5' RACE reads, TCRdb lists one record per CDR3 protein. The sample records approximately 600,000 distinct CDR3 sequences, more than 9% being singletons. Here the sequenced sample was PBMCs, taken on the day of the yellow fever booster vaccination. The receptors originated from a man younger than 40 who received the YFV17D yellow fever vaccine.

V and J are TRBV29-1 and TRBJ2-3; weak D call: TRBD1 (6 bases). V was clipped by 5 bases and J by 3 bases, with 12 bases between them. The CDR3 is made up of 13 amino acids. From germline, CDR1 is SQVTM and CDR2 ANQGSEA. CDR3 nucleotide sequence: TGCAGCGTTCAGGGGATTAGGACAGATACGCAGTATTTT. Translation: CSVQGIRTDTQYF.

Only a few counts were recorded for this clonotype. The chain combines TRBV5-1 with TRBJ2-5; 7 nucleotides align to TRBD1. In germline, CDR1 is SGHRS, CDR2 YFSETQ. This CDR3 region has 15 residues. J gave up 2 bases and V 4 bases, and 8 bases lay outside the gene matches. CDR3 DNA sequence: TGCGCCAGCAGCGGGCCAGGGGGTGATCAAGAGACCCAGTACTTC. Protein: CASSGPGGDQETQYF.

The V call is TRBV6-1, the J call TRBJ2-2; TRBD2 might be the D (5 bases). The CDR3 has 15 residues. Looked up from germline, CDR1 is MNHNS and CDR2 is SASEGT. V gave up 5 bases and J gave up 8 bases, with 18 bases separating them. CDR3 nucleotides: TGTGCCAGCAGTCCCCCGGGAACCATGCCAGGGGAGCTGTTTTTT. Residues: CASSPPGTMPGELFF.

To note about this clonotype: This may arise from a read error, as a much more abundant clone is one base away. CDR3 region: CCARDRQGQETQYF. As DNA, the CDR3 is TGCTGTGCTAGAGATCGACAGGGCCAAGAGACCCAGTACTTC. V usage is TRBV20-1 and J usage is TRBJ2-5, with 7 positions matching TRBD1. The germline V gene encodes CDR1 DFQATT and CDR2 SNEGSKA (reference sequence). The CDR3 runs 14 residues.

The chain recombines TRBV12-3 or TRBV12-4 with TRBJ2-5, with 9 bases matching TRBD2. V shed 6 bases and J 5 bases; nucleotides not matched to a gene: 16. This CDR3 comprises 17 residues. The CDR3 DNA sequence: TGTGCCAGCAGACTTAAAGGTAGCGGGAGTCTTCGGGAGACCCAGTACTTC. Protein sequence: CASRLKGSGSLRETQYF.

This clonotype showed up just a few times. The chain joins TRBV19 to TRBJ2-7, with 9 bases matching TRBD2. Germline values: CDR1 LNHDA, CDR2 SQIVND (reference sequence). The CDR3 runs 15 residues. V gave up 4 bases and J gave up 0 bases; unmatched junction bases: 4. The CDR3 region is CASSTAGGSSYEQYF. DNA for the CDR3: TGTGCCAGTAGTACAGCGGGAGGTAGCTCCTACGAGCAGTACTTC.

V and J are TRBV6-1 and TRBJ2-3, with D perhaps matching TRBD2 (6 bases). The germline CDR1 and CDR2 sequences are MNHNS and SASEGT. The CDR3 consists of 15 residues. V lost 5 bases and J lost 2, with 14 bases in between. The CDR3 is CASSPGGSFTDTQYF. Written as DNA, the CDR3 is TGTGCCAGCAGTCCCGGGGGAAGCTTCACAGATACGCAGTATTTT.

The chain is built from TRBV21-1 and TRBJ2-7; TRBD1 is taken as the D call from the table, unchecked against the DNA. TRBV21-1 is assigned pseudogene status. This CDR3 region has 14 residues. CDR3 DNA sequence: TGTGCCAGCAGCAAGGGGGTTCTAAGCGACGAGCAGTACTTC. Translation: CASSKGVLSDEQYF.

This clonotype was seen more than once but under ten times. A single base separates this from a much larger clone, so it may be a read error. J is TRBJ2-5 and V is TRBV20-1; 7 positions match TRBD2. The CDR3 spans 13 residues. Germline CDR1 reads DFQATT; CDR2 reads SNEGSKA (reference sequence). The DNA of the CDR3 is TGCAGTGCTCCCTCGGGAGGAATGGAGACCCGGTACTTC. It specifies CSAPSGGMETRYF.

The table lists this clonotype with a few counts. The genes are TRBV5-6 and TRBJ2-2, with D hard to call. V gave up 0 bases and J gave up 8 bases, with 20 bases separating them. CDR3 length equals 17 residues. CDR1 is SGHDT, CDR2 YYEEEE, per germline. The CDR3 region has the DNA TGTGCCAGCAGCTTGGAGGTACAAGCGCCCCAAACGGGGGAGCTGTTTTTT. Translated: CASSLEVQAPQTGELFF.

Concerning this clonotype itself: This may be a read error, as it is one base from a much larger clone. The chain links TRBV6-4 to TRBJ2-2, with D perhaps matching TRBD2 (6 bases). CDR1 and CDR2 from the germline V gene are MRHNA and SNTAGT. CDR3 length: 15 residues. For the CDR3, the DNA is TGTGCCAGCAAGGTTACCCCAGGTTTGACCGGGGGGCTGTTTTTT. This gives the protein CASKVTPGLTGGLFF.

The sample holds many counts of this clonotype. V is TRBV3-1 and J is TRBJ2-7, with 10 bases aligning to TRBD1. The CDR3 length is 14 residues. The junction had 8 bases not matched to a gene; V was cut back by 6 bases and J by 6 bases. CDR1 and CDR2 from the germline V gene are LGHDT and YNNKEL (reference sequence). The CDR3 loop is CASSTGTGVFEQYF. The CDR3 DNA reads TGTGCCAGCAGTACCGGGACAGGGGTGTTCGAGCAGTACTTC.

A few counts support this clonotype. The genes are TRBV7-2 and TRBJ2-7, with 8 bases fitting TRBD2. Germline assignment: CDR1 SGHTA and CDR2 FQGNSA. Trimming took 2 bases from V and 4 from J; bases not matched to a gene: 10. The CDR3 has 16 residues. CDR3: CASSLKVSGSGYEQYF. The CDR3, as DNA: TGTGCCAGCAGCTTAAAGGTCAGCGGGAGCGGGTACGAGCAGTACTTC.

This sequence joins TRBV7-2 and TRBJ2-1, with TRBD2 as a possible D gene (6 bases). Trimming removed 1 base at V and 8 bases at J, with 18 bases between. The CDR3 extends over 16 amino acids. Germline V gene lookup returns CDR1 SGHTA and CDR2 FQGNSA. The CDR3 DNA reads as TGTGCCAGCAGCTTAGGACTAGGAGGGCCCGGGGATGAGCAGTTCTTC. Translating gives CASSLGLGGPGDEQFF.

This clonotype was detected only a few times. V is TRBV20-1 and J is TRBJ2-4; TRBD2 matches at 9 bases. CDR3 length: 13 amino acids. Trimming removed 1 base from V and 15 bases from J; junction bases left unmatched: 10. Per germline, CDR1 DFQATT and CDR2 SNEGSKA (reference sequence). The CDR3 DNA reads TGCAGTGCTAGAGCCCCCTCTAGCGGGGAGTTGTACTTC. It yields the protein CSARAPSSGELYF.

This clonotype was seen more than once but under ten times. The rearrangement uses TRBV7-7 and TRBJ2-1; D is uncertain. Between the trimmed V and J ends, which lost 2 bases and 8 bases, there was a span of 10 bases. Germline CDR1 reads SSHAT; CDR2 reads FNYEAQ (reference sequence). This CDR3 is built from 13 residues. The CDR3: CASSLNPGDEQFF. The CDR3 nucleotides are TGTGCCAGCAGCTTAAATCCCGGCGATGAGCAGTTCTTC.

This clonotype was picked up a small number of times. CDR3 DNA sequence: TGTGCCAGCAGCCAAGTAGGGACAGTGAATTCACCCCTCCACTTT. It specifies CASSQVGTVNSPLHF. The chain employs TRBV14 and TRBJ1-6, with TRBD1 identical over 7 bases. In germline, CDR1 is SGHDN, CDR2 FVKESK. This CDR3 is 15 amino acids long. V was clipped by 1 base and J by 7 bases; unmatched bases: 4. Looking up the rest from reference TRBV14 and TRBJ1-6 gives the full variable domain: EAGVTQFPSHSVIEKGQTVTLRCDPISGHDNLYWYRRVMGKEIKFLLHFVKESKQDESGMPNNRFLAERTGGTYSTLKVQPAELEDSGVYFCASSQVGTVNSPLHFGNGTRLTVT.

This clonotype was picked up a small number of times. The chain is built from TRBV6-5 and TRBJ2-3; D is unresolved. The CDR3 is 14 amino acids. Germline V CDR1 and CDR2: MNHEY, SVGAGI. V lost 0 bases to trimming and J lost 6 bases, with 10 bases between them. CDR3 nucleotides: TGTGCCAGCAGTTACTCGAAAGAGACGGATACGCAGTATTTT. Protein sequence: CASSYSKETDTQYF.

This clonotype turned up a few times. V gene TRBV7-2 combines with J gene TRBJ2-7; the D gene is possibly TRBD1 (6 bases). The CDR3 is 16 amino acids. Trimming pared 5 bases from V and 0 bases from J, leaving 17 bases between. Germline V CDR1 and CDR2: SGHTA, FQGNSA. The CDR3 DNA reads as TGTGCCAGCAGCCCAATGACAGGAAAGAGCTCCTACGAGCAGTACTTC. It yields the protein CASSPMTGKSSYEQYF.

This clonotype has a handful of counts. The chain employs TRBV19 and TRBJ1-2; D ambiguous. This CDR3 has 11 residues. Germline V gene sequence: CDR1 LNHDA, CDR2 SQIVND (reference sequence). Trimming shortened V by 6 bases and J by 8 bases, and 10 bases separated the two germline ends. The CDR3 DNA reads TGTGCCAGTAGCATGGGCCGCGGCTACACCTTC. Protein: CASSMGRGYTF.

The chain carries TRBV11-2 and TRBJ2-2; 7 bases line up with TRBD2. Trimming took 3 bases from V and 8 from J; bases not matched to a gene: 3. Germline V gives CDR1 SGHAT, CDR2 FQNNGV. The CDR3 length is 13 residues. CDR3 nucleotide sequence: TGTGCCAGCAGCTTCGCCGGGGGGGGGGAGCTGTTTTTT. Amino acid sequence: CASSFAGGGELFF.

This clonotype was observed a handful of times. This sequence joins TRBV20-1 and TRBJ2-1; D gene ambiguous. The length of the CDR3 is 14 residues. The V gene lost 0 bases and the J gene lost 7 bases, with 13 bases spanning the gap. Germline values: CDR1 DFQATT, CDR2 SNEGSKA (reference sequence). The CDR3 here is CSARDGSRGNEQFF. The CDR3 nucleotides read TGCAGTGCTAGAGATGGGTCGAGAGGAAATGAGCAGTTCTTC.

Concerning this clonotype itself: With a much larger clone just one base away, this may be a read error. As the CDR3 is not closed by the conserved phenylalanine or tryptophan, this likely results from a read error. The genes are TRBV20-1 and TRBJ2-3; TRBD1 might be the D (5 bases). The CDR3 length is 14 residues. Deletions cut 2 bases from V and 0 bases from J, with 9 bases between. Per the germline V gene, CDR1 is DFQATT and CDR2 is SNEGSKA (reference sequence). CDR3 bases: TGCAGTGCTAGAAGACAGACTAGCACAGATACGCAGTATTGT. Protein: CSARRQTSTDTQYC.

The V call is TRBV20-1, the J call TRBJ1-2, with D maybe TRBD1 (5 bases). Per the germline V gene, CDR1 is DFQATT and CDR2 is SNEGSKA (reference sequence). Trimming took off 2 bases at V and 4 bases at J, with 17 bases between the two ends. The CDR3 sequence is 15 residues long. CDR3: CSARLSHQGSYGYTF. In DNA form, the CDR3 reads TGCAGTGCTAGACTTTCTCACCAGGGAAGCTATGGCTACACCTTC.

The J gene is TRBJ2-1, the V gene TRBV6-2 or TRBV6-3; 7 bases line up with TRBD1. There are 16 residues in the CDR3. Trimming took 6 bases from V and 0 from J; bases not matched to a gene: 8. Germline V gene sequence: CDR1 MNHEY, CDR2 SVGEGT. In DNA form, the CDR3 reads TGTGCCAGCAGACCCGACAGGGAGTTCTCCTACAATGAGCAGTTCTTC. Translated, it gives CASRPDREFSYNEQFF.

In this sample, this clonotype turned up a few times. The chain links TRBV20-1 to TRBJ2-5; 9 bases fit TRBD1. Trimming cost V 6 bases and J 0 bases; bases outside gene matches: 5. From germline, CDR1 is DFQATT and CDR2 SNEGSKA (reference sequence). This CDR3 region has 14 residues. This chain's CDR3 is CSAVDRGYQETQYF. The CDR3 DNA reads TGCAGTGCCGTCGACAGGGGGTACCAAGAGACCCAGTACTTC.

This clonotype appeared a few times. The gene calls are TRBV6-5 and TRBJ2-7, with D perhaps matching TRBD1 (5 bases). This CDR3 comprises 15 residues. V lost 2 bases and J 4 bases, leaving 15 bases between the germline ends. The germline gives CDR1 MNHEY, CDR2 SVGAGI. The CDR3 spells CASSYPGQGLYEQYF. The CDR3 region has the DNA TGTGCCAGCAGTTACCCGGGCCAGGGTTTATACGAGCAGTACTTC.

This clonotype was counted a few times. The chain joins TRBV20-1 to TRBJ1-5, with 9 nucleotides matching TRBD1. Losses at the gene ends were 1 base for V and 7 bases for J; bases not matched to a gene: 11. The CDR3 has 16 residues. Germline-derived CDR1 and CDR2 are DFQATT and SNEGSKA (reference sequence). As DNA, the CDR3 is TGCAGTGCTAGAGTAGGGGGAACAGGGGGCGGGCAGCCCCAGCATTTT. Translated: CSARVGGTGGGQPQHF.

There are a few counts of this clonotype. The chain uses TRBV3-1 and TRBJ1-2; 9 bases are a match to TRBD1. The J segment lost 8 bases and the V segment lost 5 bases, leaving 3 bases of the junction unmatched. Germline assignment: CDR1 LGHDT and CDR2 YNNKEL (reference sequence). CDR3 length: 12 amino acids. CDR3 coding DNA: TGTGCCAGCAGCTGGACAGGGGAAGGCTACACCTTC. The encoded protein is CASSWTGEGYTF.